This TCR beta chain is from a study of vaccination and CD4 T cells after COVID-19. This clonotype appeared a few times. Antigen unknown. Trimming shortened V by 0 bases and J by 5 bases, and 19 bases separated the two germline ends. The germline CDR1 and CDR2 sequences are LGHNA and YNFKEQ. The CDR3 runs to 18 residues. The Oncomine TCR Beta short-read assay generated sequence data from the DNA of cultured CD4+ T cells. A single record per CDR3 protein comes from TCRdb applying MiXCR to the PCR reads. The sample lists approximately 16,000 distinct CDR3 sequences, 35% to 50% occurring once. This sample's treatment: roughly 11-day PBMC culture with coronavirus spike peptide pools or control peptides (ViraFEST assay).

V and J are TRBV4-2 and TRBJ1-4, with D tentatively TRBD1 (5 bases). This receptor was taken from a human donor who had recovered from COVID-19. The sequences come from CD4+ T cells from blood, cultured in vitro, collected after SARS-CoV-2 vaccination. CDR3 coding DNA: TGTGCCAGCAGCCAAGACCCGCCGGGCAGGGCAAGAAATGAAAAACTGTTTTTT. Protein sequence: CASSQDPPGRARNEKLFF.